This T cell receptor (beta chain) was sequenced for a study of beta chain features in type 1 diabetes. Across the whole study: Across the samples, approximately 98,000,000 sorted cells were examined in total.

Sequenced material consisted of expressed TCRB transcripts (all of the isolated RNA was reverse transcribed). Assay used: immunoSEQ multiplex PCR; TCRdb lists only in-frame clones, some missing. This table has about 160,000 clones, approximately 9.1% appearing once. Post-sort purity exceeded 98% for all sorted populations. The sample holds a few counts of this clone. Its target is unknown. The study, taken as a whole, reports: Reads derived from cDNA could over-represent cells showing high TCR expression. Healthy donors had naive, central memory and Treg TCRB repertoires that appeared less similar than those seen among patients. In every one of the four CD4+ subsets, TCRB CDR3s were moderately but significantly shorter in Type 1 diabetes patients.

The CDR3 loop spans 12 amino acids. V dropped 9 bases and J dropped 1 base, with 7 bases sitting between them. CDR1 is MGHDK, CDR2 SYGVNS, per germline. The chain couples TRBV25-1 to TRBJ2-1; TRBD2 is a possible D gene (5 bases). The source of this sequence is a woman in her 30s with type 1 diabetes. Source material: central memory CD4+ T cells from blood. The CDR3 DNA follows: TGTGCCAGTTTAGCGTCCTACAATGAGCAGTTCTTC. Residues: CASLASYNEQFF.